This entry features one T cell receptor (beta chain) sequence. Its matching antigen is unknown. The sample comes from a study of cytomegalovirus exposure and HLA in healthy donors. Primers included in the PCR were 60 Vbeta and 13 Jbeta primers. Sequenced by immunoSEQ multiplex PCR; TCRdb stores in-frame clones only, minus some. The sample data list about 170,000 clones. Germline lookup yields CDR1 MNHEY and CDR2 SMNVEV (reference sequence). Trimming stripped 6 bases from V and 3 bases from J, with 15 bases between. This CDR3 has 14 residues. Study-wide findings and caveats: For most TCR sequences rarity was the rule, although some public TCRs occurred in many donors.

The rearrangement joins TRBV27 to TRBJ2-7, with D maybe TRBD2 (5 bases). The TCR comes from a woman aged 55-70 years in good health and CMV-seronegative. Sequenced input: PBMCs. CDR3: CASRKLSRDYEQYF. CDR3 nucleotides: TGTGCCAGCAGAAAATTGTCGAGGGACTACGAGCAGTACTTC.